The 13 T cell receptor beta chains below all came from one sample that was sequenced in a study of T cell repertoires in cytomegalovirus infection. One entry per CDR3 protein, called by TCRdb with MiXCR from the reads. The sample lists some 600,000 distinct CDR3 sequences; approximately 24% were seen once. The sample consisted of CD8+ T cells from PBMCs. Every receptor here comes from a human donor in good health (CMV status not recorded). Some clones in this sample may be carry-over from other donors' samples.

There are many counts of this clonotype. The rearrangement links TRBV10-2 to TRBJ2-2; TRBD2 might be the D (6 bases). The germline CDR1 and CDR2 sequences are WSHSY and SAAADI. Trimming left V 7 bases short and J 3 bases short, with 12 bases between. The CDR3 has 14 amino acids. In DNA form, the CDR3 reads TGCGCCAGCATCCGAGGACTATACACCGGGGAGCTGTTTTTT. Protein product: CASIRGLYTGELFF.

The rearrangement links TRBV6-8 to TRBJ1-1, with D unresolved. The CDR3 is 14 residues long. CDR1 and CDR2 (germline): MNHGY, SAAAGT. V dropped 6 bases and J dropped 0 bases, with 11 bases sitting between them. CDR3 in amino acids: CASSHARLNTEAFF. CDR3 in DNA: TGTGCCAGCAGCCACGCCCGTTTGAACACTGAAGCTTTCTTT.

This clonotype appeared a few times. V and J are TRBV7-4 and TRBJ2-2, with D possibly being TRBD2 (5 bases). From germline, CDR1 is SGHVT and CDR2 SQSDAQ. Trimming pared 6 bases from V and 0 bases from J, leaving 11 bases between. The CDR3 extends over 15 amino acids. In nucleotides, the CDR3 is TGTGCCAGCAGTGAGGGAACTACGAACACCGGGGAGCTGTTTTTT. It yields the protein CASSEGTTNTGELFF.

V gene TRBV2 combines with J gene TRBJ1-2, with 11 bases fitting TRBD1. V lost 7 bases to trimming and J lost 8 bases; unmatched junction nucleotides: 6. The CDR3 spans 13 residues. Germline CDR1 and CDR2: SNHLY and FYNNEI. CDR3 DNA: TGTGCCAGCACGGACAGGGGGCTCCGAGGCTACACCTTC. Protein: CASTDRGLRGYTF.

This sequence joins TRBV29-1 and TRBJ2-7; D might be TRBD1 (5 bases). V gave up 5 bases and J gave up 4 bases, with 9 bases separating them. Germline V CDR1 and CDR2: SQVTM, ANQGSEA. The CDR3 runs to 11 residues. CDR3 region: CSVSQEYEQYV. The CDR3 DNA follows: TGCAGCGTTTCACAGGAGTACGAGCAGTACGTC.

V gene TRBV7-9 combines with J gene TRBJ2-3, with D possibly being TRBD2 (6 bases). The CDR3 contains 14 residues. Germline CDR1 is SEHNR and CDR2 is FQNEAQ (reference sequence). V gave up 8 bases and J gave up 0 bases, with 12 bases separating them. CDR3 nucleotides: TGTGCCAGCCGTGGGGGGTCGAGCACAGATACGCAGTATTTT. It codes for CASRGGSSTDTQYF.

This clonotype was found many times. The CDR3 nucleotides read TGTGCCAGCGGCAGGGACGGCTACAATCAGCCCCAGCATTTT. It encodes CASGRDGYNQPQHF. The chain carries TRBV6-1 and TRBJ1-5, with D possibly matching TRBD1 (5 bases). V gave up 8 bases and J gave up 3 bases, with 14 bases separating them. CDR3 length: 14 amino acids. CDR1 and CDR2 (germline): MNHNS, SASEGT.

This clonotype was counted ten times or more. The V and J genes are TRBV28 and TRBJ1-5; D is uncertain. Germline CDR1 is MDHEN and CDR2 is SYDVKM. V gave up 7 bases and J gave up 2 bases, with 21 bases separating them. The CDR3 consists of 17 residues. The CDR3 spells CASIRIGRFGGNQPQHF. The CDR3 region has the DNA TGTGCCAGCATCCGAATAGGGCGCTTCGGAGGCAATCAGCCCCAGCATTTT.

Ten or more counts support this clonotype. The chain has TRBV28 and TRBJ1-2; perhaps TRBD1 as D (5 bases). The CDR3 contains 13 residues. CDR1 is MDHEN and CDR2 is SYDVKM in the germline V gene. V was clipped by 4 bases and J by 6 bases, with 12 bases between them. CDR3 DNA sequence: TGTGCCAGCAGTTCCGACGGGGGACATGGCTACACCTTC. It encodes CASSSDGGHGYTF.

About this clonotype itself: A junction boundary mismatches the germline segment, possibly from a read error. The rearrangement joins TRBV5-6 to TRBJ1-5, with D perhaps matching TRBD1 (6 bases). Germline V CDR1 and CDR2: SGHDT, YYEEEE. This CDR3 region has 13 residues. This chain's CDR3 is CASSVGGNPPQHF. Written as DNA, the CDR3 is TGTGCCAGCAGCGTCGGGGGCAATCCGCCCCAGCATTTT.

The gene calls are TRBV6-5 and TRBJ2-1, with 7 positions matching TRBD2. CDR3 length: 15 residues. Germline V gives CDR1 MNHEY, CDR2 SVGAGI. After removal of 6 bases from V and 7 bases from J, the junction contained 12 bases not matched to a gene. The CDR3 here is CASSQEWGGSNEQFF. CDR3 DNA sequence: TGTGCCAGCAGCCAAGAGTGGGGGGGTTCGAATGAGCAGTTCTTC.

This clonotype turned up a few times. This sequence joins TRBV20-1 and TRBJ1-2; D ambiguous. CDR3 length equals 13 residues. Germline V lookup: CDR1 DFQATT, CDR2 SNEGSKA (reference sequence). Trimming left V 4 bases short and J 5 bases short, with 14 bases between. The CDR3 loop reads CSAIARSDYGYTF. CDR3 coding DNA: TGCAGTGCTATCGCCAGGTCTGATTATGGCTACACCTTC.

The J gene is TRBJ1-6, the V gene TRBV27; D perhaps matches TRBD1 (6 bases). The CDR3 contains 15 residues. With 6 bases removed from V and 9 bases from J, the gap between germline ends came to 18 bases. Per germline, CDR1 MNHEY and CDR2 SMNVEV (reference sequence). DNA for the CDR3: TGTGCCAGCAGCAGGTACAGGGAGGACTTTTCACCCCTCCACTTT. Residues: CASSRYREDFSPLHF.